One sample yielded the 17 T cell receptor beta chains listed below, sequenced in a study of OX40 agonist ivuxolimab in advanced cancers. TCRdb's table, derived via immunoSEQ multiplex PCR, lists solely in-frame clones and lacks some. The profile covers around 94,000 clones, with under 95% appearing a single time and approximately 0.81% taken by the ten largest. Material: CD4+ or CD8+ T cells sorted from blood, obtained in a trial of the OX40 agonist ivuxolimab. These receptors came from an adult with an advanced solid tumor such as melanoma, head and neck, liver or kidney cancer.

The chain combines TRBV5-1 with TRBJ2-1; TRBD1 agrees at 12 bases. V gave up 2 bases and J gave up 7 bases; unmatched junction bases: 10. Germline CDR1 SGHRS, CDR2 YFSETQ. The CDR3 loop spans 17 amino acids. The CDR3 reads CASSFIQGQGASNEQFF. The CDR3 DNA reads TGCGCCAGCAGCTTTATCCAGGGACAGGGGGCTTCAAATGAGCAGTTCTTC.

This chain connects TRBV18 to TRBJ2-6; D gene unclear. Between the trimmed V and J ends, which lost 0 bases and 0 bases, there was a span of 3 bases. CDR3 length: 15 residues. The germline CDR1 and CDR2 sequences are KGHSH and LQKENI. This CDR3 is CASSPPASGANVLTF. As DNA, the CDR3 is TGTGCCAGCTCACCACCAGCCTCTGGGGCCAACGTCCTGACTTTC. Together with reference TRBV18 and TRBJ2-6, the CDR3 gives the full variable domain: NAGVMQNPRHLVRRRGQEARLRCSPMKGHSHVYWYRQLPEEGLKFMVYLQKENIIDESGMPKERFSAEFPKEGPSILRIQQVVRGDSAAYFCASSPPASGANVLTFGAGSRLTVL.

This chain joins TRBV11-3 and TRBJ1-1; no clear D gene. V shed 2 bases and J shed 2 bases, with 9 bases lying between them. The CDR3 is 14 amino acids. Germline CDR1 is SGHNT and CDR2 is YENEEA. CDR3 DNA sequence: TGTGCCAGCAGCTTATGGGCAGCTAACACTGAAGCTTTCTTT. It encodes CASSLWAANTEAFF.

This chain connects TRBV5-6 to TRBJ2-2; no reliable D call. Trimming pared 2 bases from V and 7 bases from J, leaving 18 bases between. Germline V gene sequence: CDR1 SGHDT, CDR2 YYEEEE. This CDR3 spans 16 amino acids. The CDR3, as DNA: TGTGCCAGCAGCTTTTTAGACTCGCGAGGCATCGGGGAGCTGTTTTTT. Its translation is CASSFLDSRGIGELFF.

CDR3 sequence (DNA): TGTGCCAGCAGTTTACAAGGGTTCGGTCAGCCCCAGCATTTT. Translation gives CASSLQGFGQPQHF. This sequence joins TRBV27 and TRBJ1-5; D remains ambiguous. V was clipped by 2 bases and J by 6 bases, with 11 bases between them. Germline-derived CDR1 and CDR2 are MNHEY and SMNVEV (reference sequence). The CDR3 is 14 residues long.

This clone was detected once. V and J are TRBV28 and TRBJ2-2, with D perhaps matching TRBD2 (6 bases). Deletions cut 6 bases from V and 6 bases from J, with 17 bases between. This CDR3 comprises 15 residues. From germline, CDR1 is MDHEN and CDR2 SYDVKM. CDR3 DNA sequence: TGTGCCAGCAGCAGACTAGTTGGTGTCCCCGGGGAGCTGTTTTTT. Protein product: CASSRLVGVPGELFF. Full variable domain (missing parts from reference TRBV28 and TRBJ2-2): DVKVTQSSRYLVKRTGEKVFLECVQDMDHENMFWYRQDPGLGLRLIYFSYDVKMKEKGDIPEGYSVSREKKERFSLILESASTNQTSMYLCASSRLVGVPGELFFGEGSRLTVL.

This clone was observed once. The V call is TRBV7-8, the J call TRBJ1-2; the D is unclear. The V and J ends lost 5 bases and 3 bases respectively, with 10 bases between them. Germline-derived CDR1 and CDR2 are SGHVS and FQNEAQ. The CDR3 has 13 residues. The DNA of the CDR3 is TGTGCCAGCAGCCAAAGACTTTACTATGGCTACACCTTC. It is translated as CASSQRLYYGYTF.

This chain uses TRBV10-1 with TRBJ1-5, with TRBD1 as a possible D gene (5 bases). This CDR3 comprises 13 residues. Trimming left V 6 bases short and J 4 bases short, with 10 bases between. Germline lookup yields CDR1 WNHNN and CDR2 SYGVQD (reference sequence). CDR3 region: CASRLQVNQPQHF. CDR3 sequence (DNA): TGCGCCAGCAGACTACAGGTAAATCAGCCCCAGCATTTT.

This clone appeared a few times. The gene calls are TRBV10-3 and TRBJ1-2; D gene ambiguous. CDR3 length equals 14 residues. Looked up from germline, CDR1 is ENHRY and CDR2 is SYGVKD. V gave up 0 bases and J gave up 4 bases, with 9 bases separating them. The CDR3 reads CAISESSGVYGYTF. The CDR3, as DNA: TGTGCCATCAGTGAGTCGTCCGGGGTCTATGGCTACACCTTC.

V and J are TRBV7-2 and TRBJ2-5; TRBD2 might be the D (7 bases). V shed 6 bases and J shed 5 bases, with 22 bases lying between them. Germline-derived CDR1 and CDR2 are SGHTA and FQGNSA. CDR3 length equals 16 residues. The CDR3 bases are TGTGCCAGCAGGCCCCCTGGGGGCGGGAGATCCGAGACCCAGTACTTC. Residues: CASRPPGGGRSETQYF.

The chain combines TRBV19 with TRBJ1-1; 7 nucleotides match TRBD1. Per the germline V gene, CDR1 is LNHDA and CDR2 is SQIVND (reference sequence). This CDR3 has 14 amino acids. J lost 5 bases, V lost 4 bases, and 7 bases had no gene match. CDR3 amino acids: CASSTGRDSTEAFF. CDR3 DNA sequence: TGTGCCAGTAGTACTGGGCGGGACAGTACTGAAGCTTTCTTT. The whole variable domain, filled in from reference TRBV19 and TRBJ1-1, reads DGGITQSPKYLFRKEGQNVTLSCEQNLNHDAMYWYRQDPGQGLRLIYYSQIVNDFQKGDIAEGYSVSREKKESFPLTVTSAQKNPTAFYLCASSTGRDSTEAFFGQGTRLTVV.

This chain uses TRBV5-1 with TRBJ2-5; 11 positions agree with TRBD1. After removal of 4 bases from V and 6 bases from J, the junction contained 11 bases not matched to a gene. Germline V gives CDR1 SGHRS, CDR2 YFSETQ. The CDR3 runs 16 residues. The CDR3 sequence is CASSPNKDRGQKTQYF. The CDR3 nucleotides read TGCGCCAGCAGCCCAAATAAGGACAGGGGGCAGAAGACCCAGTACTTC.

J is TRBJ2-1 and V is TRBV4-3; possibly TRBD1 for D (5 bases). This CDR3 spans 15 amino acids. CDR1 is LGHNA and CDR2 is YSLEER in the germline V gene. The V end was cut by 0 bases, the J end by 3 bases, with 9 bases between. DNA of the CDR3: TGCGCCAGCAGCCAAGATACAGGAGACTACAATGAGCAGTTCTTC. Protein sequence: CASSQDTGDYNEQFF.

This clone was seen only once. Compared with germline, one end of the junction differs, possibly owing to a read error. The V call is TRBV10-3, the J call TRBJ1-1; 8 nucleotides match TRBD1. Per germline, CDR1 ENHRY and CDR2 SYGVKD. CDR3 length equals 15 residues. The CDR3: CAITETGDGNTEAFF. CDR3 nucleotide sequence: TGTGCCATCACTGAGACAGGGGATGGGAACACTGAAGCTTTCTTT.

This chain joins TRBV27 and TRBJ2-1; the match to TRBD2 covers 7 bases. CDR3 length: 15 residues. Germline-derived CDR1 and CDR2 are MNHEY and SMNVEV (reference sequence). V was clipped by 5 bases and J by 9 bases; unmatched bases: 13. CDR3 sequence (DNA): TGTGCCAGCAGTACCGGGACTAATTTTATCACTGAGCAGTTCTTC. It is translated as CASSTGTNFITEQFF.

The J gene is TRBJ1-5, the V gene TRBV9; D is uncertain. The V end was cut by 4 bases, the J end by 3 bases, with 14 bases between. Germline CDR1 is SGDLS and CDR2 is YYNGEE. The CDR3 extends over 15 amino acids. The CDR3 DNA reads TGTGCCAGCAGCCCTTCAGACACCGTCAATCAGCCCCAGCATTTT. Its translation: CASSPSDTVNQPQHF.

The V gene is TRBV6-6, the J gene TRBJ2-7, with 7 bases identical to TRBD2. The CDR3 is 14 amino acids. Germline V gene data show CDR1 as MNHNY and CDR2 as SVGAGI (reference sequence). After removal of 6 bases from V and 0 bases from J, the junction contained 5 bases not matched to a gene. The CDR3 DNA reads TGTGCCAGCAGAGGTACTAGCGTCTCCTACGAGCAGTACTTC. This gives the protein CASRGTSVSYEQYF.